The next 13 T cell receptor beta chains were all read from a single sample in a study of blood T cell repertoires in COVID-19. Sequencing used immunoSEQ multiplex PCR; TCRdb keeps in-frame clones, though not all of them. This sample has approximately 300,000 clones, with 85% found just once. The source material was PBMCs or T cells enriched from blood (not recorded which). The receptors shown here come from a woman under 40 who had been exposed to COVID-19.

The chain joins TRBV19 to TRBJ2-1, with 10 positions matching TRBD2. Unmatched junction bases numbered 12, after V lost 7 bases and J lost 0 bases. This CDR3 comprises 18 residues. Per the germline V gene, CDR1 is LNHDA and CDR2 is SQIVND (reference sequence). DNA for the CDR3: TGTGCCAGTACCAAAGCCCCGCCTAGCGGGAGCTCCTACAATGAGCAGTTCTTC. It codes for CASTKAPPSGSSYNEQFF.

This rearrangement joins TRBV11-3 to TRBJ2-1, with 7 bases aligning to TRBD2. Germline lookup yields CDR1 SGHNT and CDR2 YENEEA. V lost 5 bases to trimming and J lost 6 bases; unmatched junction nucleotides: 7. The CDR3 is 14 amino acids. CDR3: CASSTSAYSNEQFF. In nucleotides, the CDR3 is TGTGCCAGCAGCACTAGCGCCTACTCCAATGAGCAGTTCTTC.

V usage is TRBV28 and J usage is TRBJ1-1, with 7 nucleotides matching TRBD1. This CDR3 region has 14 residues. Trimming took 3 bases from V and 11 from J; bases not matched to a gene: 12. Germline-derived CDR1 and CDR2 are MDHEN and SYDVKM. This CDR3 reads CASSFRTGVLVAFF. The DNA of the CDR3 is TGTGCCAGCAGTTTTCGAACAGGGGTGTTAGTGGCTTTCTTT.

The J gene is TRBJ1-1, the V gene TRBV3-1 (or the pseudogene TRBV3-2); D might be TRBD1 (6 bases). The CDR3 runs 12 residues. Germline V gene sequence: CDR1 LGHDT, CDR2 YNNKEL (reference sequence). Trimming pared 4 bases from V and 9 bases from J, leaving 12 bases between. The CDR3: CASSPGQSKAFF. The CDR3 nucleotides are TGTGCCAGCAGCCCCGGACAGAGCAAAGCTTTCTTT.

The chain links TRBV28 to TRBJ2-1; no clear D. This CDR3 region has 15 residues. V shed 2 bases and J shed 1 base, with 9 bases lying between them. Germline CDR1 is MDHEN and CDR2 is SYDVKM. CDR3 sequence (DNA): TGTGCCAGCAGTTTACTGGCCGGGTCCTACAATGAGCAGTTCTTC. Protein sequence: CASSLLAGSYNEQFF. Drawing the rest from reference TRBV28 and TRBJ2-1, the complete variable domain is DVKVTQSSRYLVKRTGEKVFLECVQDMDHENMFWYRQDPGLGLRLIYFSYDVKMKEKGDIPEGYSVSREKKERFSLILESASTNQTSMYLCASSLLAGSYNEQFFGPGTRLTVL.

J is TRBJ2-5 and V is TRBV28; 8 nucleotides agree with TRBD2. Per germline, CDR1 MDHEN and CDR2 SYDVKM. The CDR3 has 14 amino acids. The V and J ends lost 8 bases and 5 bases, in that order; junction bases with no gene match: 10. CDR3 nucleotide sequence: TGTGCCAGCGAAGGACGGGAGGGCCGCGAGACCCAGTACTTC. Translating gives CASEGREGRETQYF.

This chain uses TRBV5-1 with TRBJ2-5; 11 bases are shared with TRBD2. The CDR3 length is 17 residues. Germline lookup yields CDR1 SGHRS and CDR2 YFSETQ. J lost 4 bases, V lost 1 base, and 9 bases had no gene match. The CDR3 loop reads CASSLLAGGPPGETQYF. The DNA for the CDR3 is TGCGCCAGCAGCTTGTTAGCGGGAGGGCCTCCAGGAGAGACCCAGTACTTC. Based on the CDR3 plus reference TRBV5-1 and TRBJ2-5, the full variable domain is KAGVTQTPRYLIKTRGQQVTLSCSPISGHRSVSWYQQTPGQGLQFLFEYFSETQRNKGNFPGRFSGRQFSNSRSEMNVSTLELGDSALYLCASSLLAGGPPGETQYFGPGTRLLVL.

The J gene is TRBJ1-5, the V gene TRBV30; D gene uncertain. The CDR3 covers 13 residues. Germline V lookup: CDR1 GTSNPN, CDR2 SVGIG (reference sequence). The V and J ends lost 0 bases and 7 bases respectively, with 10 bases between them. The CDR3 sequence is CAWSVIRGQPQHF. The CDR3, as DNA: TGTGCCTGGAGTGTAATTCGAGGCCAGCCCCAGCATTTT.

The chain is built from TRBV28 and TRBJ1-1; a weak D match, TRBD1 (5 bases). Germline CDR1 is MDHEN and CDR2 is SYDVKM. V was shortened by 5 bases and J by 6 bases, with 13 bases between the two germline ends. This CDR3 region has 13 residues. The CDR3: CASSLITGAEAFF. CDR3 coding DNA: TGTGCCAGCAGTCTAATCACAGGAGCTGAAGCTTTCTTT.

The chain employs TRBV7-2 and TRBJ2-3; the match to TRBD2 covers 9 bases. V lost 5 bases and J lost 5; bases outside the gene matches: 14. The CDR3 sequence is 17 residues long. Germline V gene sequence: CDR1 SGHTA, CDR2 FQGNSA. The CDR3 nucleotides are TGTGCCAGCAGCCCGCGTGGCGGGGGGGCCGTCGAAGATACGCAGTATTTT. As protein: CASSPRGGGAVEDTQYF.

The rearrangement links TRBV7-3 to TRBJ1-6, with TRBD1 matching 8 bases. The CDR3 consists of 15 residues. Germline CDR1 SGHTA, CDR2 FQGTGA. V lost 5 bases to trimming and J lost 6 bases; unmatched junction nucleotides: 6. CDR3 protein: CASSEGQAFNSPLHF. The CDR3 coding sequence is TGTGCCAGCAGCGAGGGACAGGCCTTTAATTCACCCCTCCACTTT.

Only a few counts were recorded for this clone. The chain combines TRBV30 with TRBJ1-3; weak D call: TRBD1 (6 bases). Germline values: CDR1 GTSNPN, CDR2 SVGIG (reference sequence). The CDR3 extends over 13 amino acids. The ends were cut back, 1 base at V and 5 bases at J, with 9 bases in the middle. CDR3 DNA sequence: TGTGCCTGGAGTGCGGACAGCAGAAACACCATATATTTT. Protein product: CAWSADSRNTIYF. Looking up the rest from reference TRBV30 and TRBJ1-3 gives the full variable domain: SQTIHQWPATLVQPVGSPLSLECTVEGTSNPNLYWYRQAAGRGLQLLFYSVGIGQISSEVPQNLSASRPQDRQFILSSKKLLLSDSGFYLCAWSADSRNTIYFGEGSWLTVV.

V is TRBV10-2 and J is TRBJ1-6, with TRBD1 matching 8 bases. The CDR3 totals 13 residues. V lost 9 bases and J lost 6; bases outside the gene matches: 4. Germline assignment: CDR1 WSHSY and CDR2 SAAADI. CDR3 residues: CASKQGANSPLHF. CDR3 nucleotides: TGCGCCAGTAAGCAGGGGGCTAATTCACCCCTCCACTTT.